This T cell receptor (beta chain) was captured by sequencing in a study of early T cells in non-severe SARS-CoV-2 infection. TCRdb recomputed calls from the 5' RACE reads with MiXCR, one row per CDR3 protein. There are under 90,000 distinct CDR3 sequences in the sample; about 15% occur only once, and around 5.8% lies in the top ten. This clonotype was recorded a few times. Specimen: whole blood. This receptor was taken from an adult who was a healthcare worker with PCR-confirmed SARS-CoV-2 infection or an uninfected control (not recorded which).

CDR3 region: CSVAGRGYNEQFF. The CDR3 nucleotides read TGCAGCGTTGCCGGCAGGGGCTACAATGAGCAGTTCTTC. The chain is built from TRBV29-1 and TRBJ2-1, with D possibly being TRBD1 (6 bases). Trimming took 4 bases from V and 3 from J, leaving 10 bases between them. The CDR3 is 13 amino acids. CDR1 and CDR2 (germline): SQVTM, ANQGSEA.